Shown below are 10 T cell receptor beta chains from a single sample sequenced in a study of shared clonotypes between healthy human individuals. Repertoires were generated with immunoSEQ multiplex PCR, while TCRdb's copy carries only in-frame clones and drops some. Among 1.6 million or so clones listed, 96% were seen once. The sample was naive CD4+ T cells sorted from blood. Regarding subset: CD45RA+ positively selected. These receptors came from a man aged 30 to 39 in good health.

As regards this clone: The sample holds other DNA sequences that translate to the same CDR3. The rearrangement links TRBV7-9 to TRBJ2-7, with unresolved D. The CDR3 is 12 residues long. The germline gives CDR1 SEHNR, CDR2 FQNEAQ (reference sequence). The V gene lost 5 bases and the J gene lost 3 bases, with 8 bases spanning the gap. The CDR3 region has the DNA TGTGCCAGCAGCCCTACCGGCTACGAGCAGTACTTC. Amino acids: CASSPTGYEQYF.

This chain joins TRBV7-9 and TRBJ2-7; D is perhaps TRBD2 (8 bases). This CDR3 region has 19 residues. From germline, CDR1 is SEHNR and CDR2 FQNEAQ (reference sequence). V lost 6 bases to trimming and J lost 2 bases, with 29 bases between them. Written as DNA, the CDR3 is TGTGCCAGCAGAGGGCCGAGGGGGCGCGGAGCGGGAGTCCCCTACGAGCAGTACTTC. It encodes CASRGPRGRGAGVPYEQYF.

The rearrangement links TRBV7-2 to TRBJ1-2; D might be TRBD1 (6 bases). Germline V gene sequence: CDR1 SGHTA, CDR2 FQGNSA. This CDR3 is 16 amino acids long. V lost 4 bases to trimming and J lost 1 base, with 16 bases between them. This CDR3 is CASSSTGPGGNYGYTF. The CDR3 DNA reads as TGTGCCAGCAGCTCTACAGGGCCGGGGGGTAACTATGGCTACACCTTC.

The CDR3 is CASRRDSSYTGELFF. For the CDR3, the DNA is TGTGCCAGCAGGAGGGACAGCTCATACACCGGGGAGCTGTTTTTT. The chain combines TRBV5-4 with TRBJ2-2; 7 bases map to TRBD1. The V segment lost 5 bases and the J segment 3 bases; nucleotides outside the gene matches: 7. The CDR3 has 15 amino acids. Germline CDR1 reads SGHNT; CDR2 reads YYREEE (reference sequence).

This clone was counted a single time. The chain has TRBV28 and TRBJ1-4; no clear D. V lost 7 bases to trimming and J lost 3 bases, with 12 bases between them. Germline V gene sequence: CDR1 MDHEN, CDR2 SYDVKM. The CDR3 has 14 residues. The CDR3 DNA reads TGTGCCAGCACCCAGAGCTTAGCTAATGAAAAACTGTTTTTT. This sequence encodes CASTQSLANEKLFF.

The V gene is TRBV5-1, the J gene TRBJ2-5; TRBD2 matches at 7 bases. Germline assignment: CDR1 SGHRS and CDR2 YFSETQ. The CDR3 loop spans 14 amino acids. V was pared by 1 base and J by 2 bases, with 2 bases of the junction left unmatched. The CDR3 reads CASSLLAEQETQYF. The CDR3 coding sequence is TGCGCCAGCAGCTTGCTAGCGGAGCAAGAGACCCAGTACTTC.

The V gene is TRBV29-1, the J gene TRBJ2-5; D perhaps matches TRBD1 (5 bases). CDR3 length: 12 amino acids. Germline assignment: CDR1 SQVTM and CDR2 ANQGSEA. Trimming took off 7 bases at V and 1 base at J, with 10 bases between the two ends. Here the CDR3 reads CSGGHIQETQYF. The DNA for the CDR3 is TGCAGCGGCGGACACATCCAAGAGACCCAGTACTTC.

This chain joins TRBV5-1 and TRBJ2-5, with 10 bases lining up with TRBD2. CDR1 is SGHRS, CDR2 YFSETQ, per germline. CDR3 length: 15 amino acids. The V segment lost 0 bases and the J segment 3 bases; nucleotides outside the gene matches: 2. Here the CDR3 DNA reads TGCGCCAGCAGCTTGGGGACTAGCGGAGAAGAGACCCAGTACTTC. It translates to CASSLGTSGEETQYF.

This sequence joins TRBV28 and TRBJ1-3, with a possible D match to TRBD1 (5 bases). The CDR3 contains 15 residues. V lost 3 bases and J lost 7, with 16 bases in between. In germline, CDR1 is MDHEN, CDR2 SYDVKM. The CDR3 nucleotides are TGTGCCAGCAGTTTGTTGGGGGAGTCGTGGAACACCATATATTTT. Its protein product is CASSLLGESWNTIYF. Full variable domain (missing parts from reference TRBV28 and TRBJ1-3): DVKVTQSSRYLVKRTGEKVFLECVQDMDHENMFWYRQDPGLGLRLIYFSYDVKMKEKGDIPEGYSVSREKKERFSLILESASTNQTSMYLCASSLLGESWNTIYFGEGSWLTVV.

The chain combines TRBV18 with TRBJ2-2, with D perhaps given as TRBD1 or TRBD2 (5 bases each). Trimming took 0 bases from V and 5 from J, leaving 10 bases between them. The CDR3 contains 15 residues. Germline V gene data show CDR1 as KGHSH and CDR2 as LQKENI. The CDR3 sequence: CASSPPKRGTGELFF. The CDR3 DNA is TGTGCCAGCTCACCACCGAAGAGGGGTACCGGGGAGCTGTTTTTT.